Listed below are T cell receptor beta chains from one sample, sequenced in a study of blood T cell repertoires in COVID-19. TCRdb keeps only in-frame clones here, not all; method: immunoSEQ multiplex PCR. The sample contains 100,000 to 150,000 clones, approximately 74% of which appear only once. The sequenced material came from peripheral blood. These receptors originate from a man between 60 and 75 years old with acute or convalescent COVID-19. Each CDR3 is given with its conserved first and last residue. Fields, in order: CDR3 protein, CDR3 DNA, J gene, clone size, D gene, V gene. D genes are given only for firm matches. Clone size is shown for a subset of rows, as once, few, many or a class of expanded clone.

CDR3: CASSQGGVGTDTQYF
DNA: TGCGCCAGCAGCCAAGGGGGGGTTGGTACAGATACGCAGTATTTT
J: TRBJ2-3
size: .
D: .
V: TRBV4-1

CDR3: CAWGTGTDTQYF
DNA: TGTGCCTGGGGGACAGGGACAGATACGCAGTATTTT
J: TRBJ2-3
size: once
D: TRBD1
V: TRBV30

CDR3: CASSFAGTGVNTEAFF
DNA: TGTGCCAGCAGCTTCGCGGGGACAGGGGTGAACACTGAAGCTTTCTTT
J: TRBJ1-1
size: few
D: TRBD1
V: TRBV11-2

CDR3: CASGTVITDTQYF
DNA: TGTGCCAGCGGGACAGTCATCACAGATACGCAGTATTTT
J: TRBJ2-3
size: .
D: TRBD1
V: TRBV19

CDR3: CASRDRRLTEAFF
DNA: TGTGCCAGCAGGGACAGGCGGCTCACTGAAGCTTTCTTT
J: TRBJ1-1
size: .
D: TRBD1
V: TRBV27

CDR3: CATSDPSGRGNEQFF
DNA: TGTGCCACCAGTGACCCTAGCGGGAGGGGTAATGAGCAGTTCTTC
J: TRBJ2-1
size: few
D: TRBD2
V: TRBV24-1

CDR3: CASSLVAGGMSGYTF
DNA: TGTGCCAGCAGCTTGGTGGCGGGGGGAATGTCGGGCTACACCTTC
J: TRBJ1-2
size: .
D: .
V: TRBV5-5

CDR3: CASSLVNLAGKDNEQFF
DNA: TGTGCCAGCAGTTTGGTCAATTTAGCGGGAAAGGACAATGAGCAGTTCTTC
J: TRBJ2-1
size: .
D: TRBD2
V: TRBV27

CDR3: CASSYSVRGEAFF
DNA: TGTGCCAGCAGTTACTCGGTCAGGGGTGAAGCTTTCTTT
J: TRBJ1-1
size: .
D: .
V: TRBV6-5

CDR3: CASSLLDSPLHF
DNA: TGCGCCAGCAGCTTACTGGATTCACCCCTCCACTTT
J: TRBJ1-6
size: .
D: .
V: TRBV5-1

CDR3: CAWRGTSGPNEQFF
DNA: TGTGCCTGGAGGGGGACTAGCGGCCCCAATGAGCAGTTCTTC
J: TRBJ2-1
size: .
D: TRBD2
V: TRBV30

CDR3: CASSRELLAGASTDTQYF
DNA: TGTGCCAGCAGCCGCGAACTACTAGCGGGAGCTAGCACAGATACGCAGTATTTT
J: TRBJ2-3
size: .
D: TRBD2
V: TRBV7-9

CDR3: CASSRGRTGANTEAFF
DNA: TGCGCCAGCAGTAGGGGCCGGACAGGAGCGAACACTGAAGCTTTCTTT
J: TRBJ1-1
size: .
D: TRBD1
V: TRBV10-1

CDR3: CASSQFIPAGNTYNEQFF
DNA: TGCGCCAGCAGCCAATTCATCCCTGCCGGGAACACCTACAATGAGCAGTTCTTC
J: TRBJ2-1
size: .
D: .
V: TRBV4-1

CDR3: CASSLGQGGSEKLFF
DNA: TGTGCCAGCAGCTTGGGCCAGGGAGGGAGTGAAAAACTGTTTTTT
J: TRBJ1-4
size: .
D: .
V: TRBV5-6

CDR3: CASSRDSLPQETQYF
DNA: TGTGCCAGCAGTCGGGACTCGCTCCCTCAAGAGACCCAGTACTTC
J: TRBJ2-5
size: .
D: .
V: TRBV27

CDR3: CASRGRDRGGYTF
DNA: TGTGCCAGCAGAGGCCGGGACAGGGGAGGCTACACCTTC
J: TRBJ1-2
size: .
D: TRBD1
V: TRBV6-5

CDR3: CASPFAQDTYEQYF
DNA: TGTGCAAGTCCCTTCGCGCAGGATACCTACGAGCAGTACTTC
J: TRBJ2-7
size: .
D: .
V: TRBV12-2

CDR3: CASSPGQPNQPQHF
DNA: TGTGCCAGCAGCCCTGGACAGCCGAATCAGCCCCAGCATTTT
J: TRBJ1-5
size: few
D: .
V: TRBV3-1/TRBV3-2

CDR3: CASSISGGRAFF
DNA: TGTGCCAGTAGTATAAGCGGGGGGAGAGCTTTCTTT
J: TRBJ1-1
size: .
D: .
V: TRBV19

CDR3: CASTPGLHYGYTF
DNA: TGTGCCAGCACCCCCGGGTTACACTATGGCTACACCTTC
J: TRBJ1-2
size: .
D: .
V: TRBV6-5

CDR3: CASSFLAGTSYNEQFF
DNA: TGCGCCAGCAGCTTTCTAGCGGGGACGTCCTACAATGAGCAGTTCTTC
J: TRBJ2-1
size: .
D: TRBD2
V: TRBV5-1

CDR3: CASGTSLGSTQYF
DNA: TGCGCCAGCGGGACTAGCTTAGGGTCTACGCAGTATTTT
J: TRBJ2-3
size: .
D: TRBD2
V: TRBV10-2

CDR3: CAAGGVTGELFF
DNA: TGTGCCGCCGGGGGGGTCACCGGGGAGCTGTTTTTT
J: TRBJ2-2
size: .
D: TRBD2
V: TRBV7-6

CDR3: CATKRDLSDYGYTF
DNA: TGTGCCACCAAGCGGGACCTTTCGGACTATGGCTACACCTTC
J: TRBJ1-2
size: .
D: .
V: TRBV6-5

CDR3: CASSFPRGEKLFF
DNA: TGTGCCAGCAGCTTCCCCCGGGGGGAAAAACTGTTTTTT
J: TRBJ1-4
size: few
D: .
V: TRBV5-6

CDR3: CASSREGSRKKLFF
DNA: TGTGCCAGCAGTAGGGAGGGAAGTCGTAAAAAACTGTTTTTT
J: TRBJ1-4
size: .
D: .
V: TRBV6-5

CDR3: CASRRQAYNEQFF
DNA: TGTGCCAGCCGCCGACAGGCTTACAATGAGCAGTTCTTC
J: TRBJ2-1
size: few
D: .
V: TRBV6-5